The T cell receptor (beta chain) under discussion was sequenced for a study of technical replicates of blood from a few donors. Trimming removed 4 bases from V and 7 bases from J, with 13 bases in between. CDR3 length: 13 residues. Germline V gives CDR1 SQVTM, CDR2 ANQGSEA. The repertoire was sequenced with immunoSEQ multiplex PCR; TCRdb's copy has only in-frame clones and lacks some. The data hold about 78,000 clones, with approximately 93% observed a single time. The chain is built from TRBV29-1 and TRBJ2-2; a weak D match, TRBD2 (5 bases). Sequencing used T cells isolated from PBMCs. The sequence came from a human donor in good health. CDR3 in amino acids: CSVVQSGNGELFF. The CDR3 DNA sequence: TGCAGCGTTGTACAGAGCGGTAACGGGGAGCTGTTTTTT.